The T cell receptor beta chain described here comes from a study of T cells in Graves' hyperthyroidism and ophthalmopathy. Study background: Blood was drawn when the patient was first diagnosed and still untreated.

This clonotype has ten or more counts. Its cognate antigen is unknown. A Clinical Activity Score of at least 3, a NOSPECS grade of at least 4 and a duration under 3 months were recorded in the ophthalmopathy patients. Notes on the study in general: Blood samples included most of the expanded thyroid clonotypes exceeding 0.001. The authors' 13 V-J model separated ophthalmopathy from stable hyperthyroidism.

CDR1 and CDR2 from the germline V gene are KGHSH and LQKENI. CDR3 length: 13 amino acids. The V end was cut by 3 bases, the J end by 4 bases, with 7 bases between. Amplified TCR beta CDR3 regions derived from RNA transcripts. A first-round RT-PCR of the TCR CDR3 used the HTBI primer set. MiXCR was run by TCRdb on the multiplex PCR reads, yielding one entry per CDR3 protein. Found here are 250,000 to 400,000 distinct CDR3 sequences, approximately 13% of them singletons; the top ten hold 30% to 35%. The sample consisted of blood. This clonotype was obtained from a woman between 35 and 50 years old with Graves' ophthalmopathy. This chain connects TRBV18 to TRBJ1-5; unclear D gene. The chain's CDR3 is CASSPASNQPQHF. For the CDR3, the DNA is TGTGCCAGCTCACCGGCTTCAAATCAGCCCCAGCATTTT.